Below, 16 T cell receptor beta chains from the same sample are listed, as sequenced in a study of cytomegalovirus exposure and HLA in healthy donors. This PCR relied on a set of 60 Vbeta primers and 13 Jbeta primers. Data came from immunoSEQ multiplex PCR; TCRdb stores just in-frame clones and leaves some out. This table holds around 130,000 clones, around 81% found once. Sequenced: PBMCs. These receptors were taken from a woman between 35 and 50 years old in good health and CMV-seronegative.

The chain uses TRBV5-4 and TRBJ1-2; 8 bases match TRBD1. The J segment lost 1 base and the V segment lost 0 bases, leaving 8 bases of the junction unmatched. There are 17 residues in the CDR3. Germline CDR1 and CDR2: SGHNT and YYREEE (reference sequence). The CDR3 reads CASSLDPRGRGNYGYTF. CDR3 DNA sequence: TGTGCCAGCAGCTTGGATCCCAGGGGGCGCGGTAACTATGGCTACACCTTC.

The J gene is TRBJ2-1, the V gene TRBV7-2; 7 bases align to TRBD2. V lost 5 bases, J lost 6 bases, and 16 bases stayed unmatched. This CDR3 is 17 amino acids long. Germline values: CDR1 SGHTA, CDR2 FQGNSA. Written as DNA, the CDR3 is TGTGCCAGCAGCCAGAGCCGGGGCGGGAGATCTTCCAATGAGCAGTTCTTC. It is translated as CASSQSRGGRSSNEQFF.

The genes are TRBV15 and TRBJ1-4, with D perhaps matching TRBD1 (6 bases). V was shortened by 4 bases and J by 4 bases, with 13 bases between the two germline ends. Germline-derived CDR1 and CDR2 are LNHNV and YYDKDF (reference sequence). CDR3 length equals 15 residues. The chain's CDR3 is CATSKEAGVNEKLFF. The CDR3 nucleotides read TGTGCCACCAGCAAGGAGGCAGGGGTTAATGAAAAACTGTTTTTT.

The V call is TRBV9, the J call TRBJ2-3; tentative D call: TRBD2 (6 bases). V was clipped by 0 bases and J by 3 bases, with 11 bases between them. The germline V gene has CDR1 SGDLS and CDR2 YYNGEE. The CDR3 totals 15 residues. The CDR3 spells CASSVDGGVTDTQYF. The CDR3 DNA follows: TGTGCCAGCAGCGTAGACGGGGGAGTGACAGATACGCAGTATTTT.

This chain uses TRBV6-6 with TRBJ2-7, with 9 bases lining up with TRBD1. With 6 bases clipped from V and 2 bases from J, the junction kept 8 bases outside the gene matches. CDR1 is MNHNY and CDR2 is SVGAGI in the germline V gene (reference sequence). The CDR3 is made up of 15 amino acids. CDR3 nucleotide sequence: TGTGCCAGCAGGAATCGACAGGGGGTTACCTACGAGCAGTACTTC. Translating gives CASRNRQGVTYEQYF.

The CDR3 region has the DNA TGTGCCAGCAGCTTAGTGGACAGTCTTGGAAACACCATATATTTT. It yields the protein CASSLVDSLGNTIYF. The chain combines TRBV5-6 with TRBJ1-3, with D perhaps matching TRBD1 (6 bases). With 2 bases removed from V and 3 bases from J, the gap between germline ends came to 12 bases. The germline CDR1 and CDR2 sequences are SGHDT and YYEEEE. The CDR3 has 15 residues.

This rearrangement joins TRBV5-1 to TRBJ2-5; 8 bases fit TRBD1. The V gene end was trimmed by 4 bases and the J gene end by 5 bases; junction bases not matched to a gene: 7. Germline V CDR1 and CDR2: SGHRS, YFSETQ. This CDR3 is 14 amino acids long. CDR3 sequence (DNA): TGCGCCAGCAGCCTCGGACAGGGAGTGGAGACCCAGTACTTC. The encoded protein is CASSLGQGVETQYF.

This clone was observed a few times. The CDR3 sequence is CASSQGREGQPQHF. In nucleotides, the CDR3 is TGTGCCAGCAGCCAAGGCAGGGAGGGTCAGCCCCAGCATTTT. The V gene is TRBV4-2, the J gene TRBJ1-5; D may be TRBD1 (5 bases). Deletions cut 1 base from V and 6 bases from J, with 10 bases between. The CDR3 consists of 14 residues. Germline CDR1 LGHNA, CDR2 YNFKEQ.

V is TRBV28 and J is TRBJ1-5, with a weak D call TRBD1 (6 bases). The CDR3 runs 17 residues. Between the trimmed V and J ends, which lost 5 bases and 3 bases, there was a span of 20 bases. CDR1 is MDHEN and CDR2 is SYDVKM in the germline V gene. CDR3 in amino acids: CASSPDLKGGVNQPQHF. For the CDR3, the DNA is TGTGCCAGCAGTCCCGACCTCAAGGGGGGGGTCAATCAGCCCCAGCATTTT.

This clone was observed a handful of times. The chain carries TRBV5-5 and TRBJ1-1; D is uncertain. The germline gives CDR1 SGHKS, CDR2 YYEKEE (reference sequence). The V end lost 0 bases, the J end lost 7 bases, and 10 bases lay between the germline ends. The CDR3 has 13 amino acids. The CDR3 sequence is CASSLEQPLEAFF. CDR3 sequence (DNA): TGTGCCAGCAGCTTGGAACAGCCTCTTGAAGCTTTCTTT.

The chain combines TRBV5-4 with TRBJ1-2, with unresolved D. The CDR3 covers 14 residues. Germline lookup yields CDR1 SGHNT and CDR2 YYREEE (reference sequence). The V end was cut by 0 bases, the J end by 5 bases, with 11 bases between. CDR3 sequence (DNA): TGTGCCAGCAGCTTGGGGGAAGCGGGGTATGGCTACACCTTC. Encoded protein: CASSLGEAGYGYTF.

V is TRBV18 and J is TRBJ1-4; D is undetermined. Per germline, CDR1 KGHSH and CDR2 LQKENI. The CDR3 covers 14 residues. V was shortened by 3 bases and J by 10 bases, with 15 bases between the two germline ends. The DNA for the CDR3 is TGTGCCAGCTCACCCCGAGGTCCGGGAGGAAAACTGTTTTTT. Translated, it gives CASSPRGPGGKLFF. Drawing the rest from reference TRBV18 and TRBJ1-4, the complete variable domain is NAGVMQNPRHLVRRRGQEARLRCSPMKGHSHVYWYRQLPEEGLKFMVYLQKENIIDESGMPKERFSAEFPKEGPSILRIQQVVRGDSAAYFCASSPRGPGGKLFFGSGTQLSVL.

The chain joins TRBV2 to TRBJ2-3; possible D gene TRBD2, 6 bases. CDR1 and CDR2 from the germline V gene are SNHLY and FYNNEI. V was trimmed by 9 bases and J by 0 bases, leaving 16 bases between them. This CDR3 spans 15 amino acids. The CDR3 DNA is TGTGCCAGGGGGACGGGCGGGACGAGCACAGATACGCAGTATTTT. Translating gives CARGTGGTSTDTQYF. Looking up the rest from reference TRBV2 and TRBJ2-3 gives the full variable domain: EPEVTQTPSHQVTQMGQEVILRCVPISNHLYFYWYRQILGQKVEFLVSFYNNEISEKSEIFDDQFSVERPDGSNFTLKIRSTKLEDSAMYFCARGTGGTSTDTQYFGPGTRLTVL.

This chain links TRBV7-6 with TRBJ1-6, with a weak D call TRBD1 (5 bases). This CDR3 contains 15 residues. Trimming took 2 bases from V and 5 from J, leaving 10 bases between them. CDR1 and CDR2 (germline): SGHVS, FNYEAQ. CDR3 in amino acids: CASSLTGGNNSPLHF. CDR3 DNA: TGTGCCAGCAGCTTAACCGGGGGGAATAATTCACCCCTCCACTTT.

This sequence joins TRBV18 and TRBJ2-7; 9 bases fit TRBD2. The CDR3 runs to 15 residues. Germline CDR1 and CDR2: KGHSH and LQKENI. Trimming cost V 6 bases and J 4 bases; bases outside gene matches: 10. The CDR3 DNA follows: TGTGCCAGCTCTATAGATAGCGGGAGTAGTTACGAGCAGTACTTC. Translated: CASSIDSGSSYEQYF. The full variable domain, with the rest looked up from reference TRBV18 and TRBJ2-7, is NAGVMQNPRHLVRRRGQEARLRCSPMKGHSHVYWYRQLPEEGLKFMVYLQKENIIDESGMPKERFSAEFPKEGPSILRIQQVVRGDSAAYFCASSIDSGSSYEQYFGPGTRLTVT.

The chain carries TRBV5-1 and TRBJ2-7, with D possibly matching TRBD2 (6 bases). Between the trimmed V and J ends, which lost 4 bases and 5 bases, there was a span of 13 bases. This CDR3 comprises 13 residues. Germline V lookup: CDR1 SGHRS, CDR2 YFSETQ. The CDR3 is CASSGPGGNEQYF. The CDR3 coding sequence is TGCGCCAGCAGCGGCCCCGGGGGAAACGAGCAGTACTTC.